This T cell receptor beta chain comes out of a study of shared clonotypes between healthy human individuals. CDR3 size: 13 residues. V lost 5 bases and J 0 bases, leaving 7 bases between the germline ends. Germline V gives CDR1 KGHSH, CDR2 LQKENI. Here immunoSEQ multiplex PCR was the method, and the copy in TCRdb shows in-frame clones only, minus some. Of 400,000 to 550,000 clones in the sample, around 80% were seen once. The specimen sequenced was PBMCs. This sequence originates from a woman in her thirties or forties in good health. Some clones in this sample may be carry-over from other donors' samples. The chain uses TRBV18 and TRBJ1-1; no definite D call. The CDR3 reads CASSIDMNTEAFF. The CDR3 nucleotides read TGTGCCAGCTCAATAGACATGAACACTGAAGCTTTCTTT.